This T cell receptor (beta chain) was recovered during a study of blood T cell repertoires in COVID-19. Per the original methods: How many nucleated cells were present was estimated from reference gene primer amplification. Profiling relied on immunoSEQ multiplex PCR, and the TCRdb table lists in-frame clones only, not all of them. That table gives V, J and clone size, and the DNA gave D and trimming. In the table there are about 93,000 clones, 90% of which are singletons. With V trimmed by 4 bases and J by 5 bases, 6 bases remained unmatched. Per germline, CDR1 MGHDK and CDR2 SYGVNS. The CDR3 length is 15 residues.

The material sequenced was peripheral blood. The chain employs TRBV25-1 and TRBJ2-3; 10 nucleotides line up with TRBD1. The source is a human donor with active COVID-19. The donor label of this sample is uncertain. The CDR3 reads CASSGTGGALDTQYF. The CDR3 bases are TGTGCCAGCAGTGGGACAGGGGGGGCCTTAGATACGCAGTATTTT.